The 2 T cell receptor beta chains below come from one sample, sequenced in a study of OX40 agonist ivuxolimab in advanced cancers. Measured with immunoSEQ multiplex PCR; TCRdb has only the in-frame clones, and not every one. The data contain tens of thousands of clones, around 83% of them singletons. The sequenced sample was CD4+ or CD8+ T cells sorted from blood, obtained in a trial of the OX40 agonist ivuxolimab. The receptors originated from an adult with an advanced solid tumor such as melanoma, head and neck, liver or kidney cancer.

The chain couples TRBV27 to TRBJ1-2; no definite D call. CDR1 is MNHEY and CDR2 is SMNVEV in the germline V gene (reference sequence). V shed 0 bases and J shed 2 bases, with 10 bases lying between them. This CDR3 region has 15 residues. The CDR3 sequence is CASSLSGARNYGYTF. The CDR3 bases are TGTGCCAGCAGTTTATCAGGTGCTAGGAACTATGGCTACACCTTC.

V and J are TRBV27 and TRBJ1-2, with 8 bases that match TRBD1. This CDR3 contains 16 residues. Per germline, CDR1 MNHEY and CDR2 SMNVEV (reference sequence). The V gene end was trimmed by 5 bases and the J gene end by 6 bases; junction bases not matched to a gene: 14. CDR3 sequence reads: CASSTSGTGYMNGYTF. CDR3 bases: TGTGCCAGCAGTACGTCCGGGACAGGATATATGAATGGCTACACCTTC.